This TCR beta chain originates from a study of blood T cell repertoires in COVID-19. Background on the study: The samples span acute and convalescent COVID-19 from the United States, Italy and Spain. PBMCs, B-cell-depleted T cells, or T cells provided the cDNA or gDNA that made up the material.

As handled by the study authors: Nucleated cell counts were estimated from reference gene primer amplification. TCRdb's table, derived via immunoSEQ multiplex PCR, lists solely in-frame clones and lacks some. V and J calls and clone size are given by that table; D and trimming were obtained from the DNA. This table has approximately 200,000 clones, 65% to 85% appearing once. This clonotype was sampled from a woman aged 25-40 years who had recovered from COVID-19. The sample taken for sequencing was peripheral blood.

Here the CDR3 DNA reads TGTGCCAGCAGTTTGTGGGACAGGGAAAATGAGCAGTTCTTC. This sequence encodes CASSLWDRENEQFF. This chain joins TRBV28 and TRBJ2-1; 9 bases match TRBD1. The CDR3 sequence is 14 residues long. J lost 7 bases, V lost 3 bases, and 4 bases had no gene match. Germline V gene lookup returns CDR1 MDHEN and CDR2 SYDVKM. The full variable domain, rest sourced from reference TRBV28 and TRBJ2-1, is DVKVTQSSRYLVKRTGEKVFLECVQDMDHENMFWYRQDPGLGLRLIYFSYDVKMKEKGDIPEGYSVSREKKERFSLILESASTNQTSMYLCASSLWDRENEQFFGPGTRLTVL.